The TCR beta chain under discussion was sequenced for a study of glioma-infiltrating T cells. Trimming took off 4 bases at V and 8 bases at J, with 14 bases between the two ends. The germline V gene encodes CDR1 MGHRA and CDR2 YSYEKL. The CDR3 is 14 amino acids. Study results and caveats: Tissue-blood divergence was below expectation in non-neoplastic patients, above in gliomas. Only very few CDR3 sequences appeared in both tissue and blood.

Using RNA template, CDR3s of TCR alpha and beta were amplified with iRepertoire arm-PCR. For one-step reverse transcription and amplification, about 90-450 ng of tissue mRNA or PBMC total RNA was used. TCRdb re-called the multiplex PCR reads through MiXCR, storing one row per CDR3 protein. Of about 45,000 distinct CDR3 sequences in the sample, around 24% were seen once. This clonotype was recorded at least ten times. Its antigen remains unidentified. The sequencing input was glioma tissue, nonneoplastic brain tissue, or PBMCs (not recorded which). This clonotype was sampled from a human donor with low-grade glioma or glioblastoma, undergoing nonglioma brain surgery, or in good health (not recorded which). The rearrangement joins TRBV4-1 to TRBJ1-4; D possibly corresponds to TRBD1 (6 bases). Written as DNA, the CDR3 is TGCGCCAGCAGCCCCCGACAGGAAGGGGAAAAACTGTTTTTT. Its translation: CASSPRQEGEKLFF.